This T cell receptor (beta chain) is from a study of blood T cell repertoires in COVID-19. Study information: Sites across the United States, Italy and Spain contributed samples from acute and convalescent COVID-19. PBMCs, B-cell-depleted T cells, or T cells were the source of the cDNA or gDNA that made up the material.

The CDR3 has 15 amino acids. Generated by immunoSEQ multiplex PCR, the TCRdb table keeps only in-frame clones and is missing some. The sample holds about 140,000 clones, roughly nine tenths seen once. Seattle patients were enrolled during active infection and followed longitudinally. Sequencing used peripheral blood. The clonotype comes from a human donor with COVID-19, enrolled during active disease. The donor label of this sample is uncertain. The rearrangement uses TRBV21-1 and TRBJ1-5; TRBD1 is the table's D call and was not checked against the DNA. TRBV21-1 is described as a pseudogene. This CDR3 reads CASSKTANSNQPQHF. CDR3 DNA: TGTGCCAGCAGCAAGACAGCTAATAGCAATCAGCCCCAGCATTTT.